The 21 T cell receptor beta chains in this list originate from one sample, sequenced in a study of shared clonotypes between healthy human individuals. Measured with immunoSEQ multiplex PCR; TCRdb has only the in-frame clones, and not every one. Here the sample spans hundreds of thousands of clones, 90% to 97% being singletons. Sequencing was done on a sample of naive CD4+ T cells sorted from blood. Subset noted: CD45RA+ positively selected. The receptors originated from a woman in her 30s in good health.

CDR3 sequence: CASSPVSGEQYF. The CDR3 DNA is TGTGCCAGCTCACCAGTATCGGGGGAACAGTACTTC. The V gene is TRBV18, the J gene TRBJ2-5; possible D gene TRBD2, 6 bases. V lost 2 bases and J 11 bases, leaving 12 bases between the germline ends. CDR3 length: 12 residues. Germline V lookup: CDR1 KGHSH, CDR2 LQKENI. Full variable domain (remainder filled in from reference TRBV18 and TRBJ2-5): NAGVMQNPRHLVRRRGQEARLRCSPMKGHSHVYWYRQLPEEGLKFMVYLQKENIIDESGMPKERFSAEFPKEGPSILRIQQVVRGDSAAYFCASSPVSGEQYFGPGTRLLVL.

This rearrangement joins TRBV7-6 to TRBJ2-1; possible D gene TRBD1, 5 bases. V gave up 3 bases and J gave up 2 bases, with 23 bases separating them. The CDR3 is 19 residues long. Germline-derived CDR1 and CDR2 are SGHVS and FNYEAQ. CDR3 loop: CASSFTWKGAWAPYNEQFF. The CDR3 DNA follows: TGTGCCAGCAGCTTTACTTGGAAAGGGGCCTGGGCCCCCTACAATGAGCAGTTCTTC.

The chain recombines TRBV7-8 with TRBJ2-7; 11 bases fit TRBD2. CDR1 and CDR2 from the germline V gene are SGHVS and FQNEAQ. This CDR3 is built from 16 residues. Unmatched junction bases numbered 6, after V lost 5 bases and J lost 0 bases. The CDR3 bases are TGTGCCAGCAGCGGCGGACTAGCGGGTTTCTCCTACGAGCAGTACTTC. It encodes CASSGGLAGFSYEQYF. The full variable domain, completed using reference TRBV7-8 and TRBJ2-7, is GAGVSQSPRYKVAKRGQDVALRCDPISGHVSLFWYQQALGQGPEFLTYFQNEAQLDKSGLPSDRFFAERPEGSVSTLKIQRTQQEDSAVYLCASSGGLAGFSYEQYFGPGTRLTVT.

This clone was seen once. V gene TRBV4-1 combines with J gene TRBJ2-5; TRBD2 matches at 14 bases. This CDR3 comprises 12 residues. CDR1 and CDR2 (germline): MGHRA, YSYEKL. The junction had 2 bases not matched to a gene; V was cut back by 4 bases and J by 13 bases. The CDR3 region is CASSPGLAGGYF. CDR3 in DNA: TGCGCCAGCAGCCCCGGACTAGCGGGAGGGTACTTC.

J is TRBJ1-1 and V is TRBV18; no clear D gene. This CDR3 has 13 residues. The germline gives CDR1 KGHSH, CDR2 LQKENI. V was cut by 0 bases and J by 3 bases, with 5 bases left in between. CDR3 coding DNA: TGTGCCAGCTCACCACCGGGGTACACTGAAGCTTTCTTT. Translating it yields CASSPPGYTEAFF.

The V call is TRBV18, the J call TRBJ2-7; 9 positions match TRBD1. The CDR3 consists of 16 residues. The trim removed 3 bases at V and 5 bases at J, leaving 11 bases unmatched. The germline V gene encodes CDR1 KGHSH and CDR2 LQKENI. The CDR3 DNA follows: TGTGCCAGCTCACCTAAATCCCGGGACAGGGCCCACGAGCAGTACTTC. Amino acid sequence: CASSPKSRDRAHEQYF.

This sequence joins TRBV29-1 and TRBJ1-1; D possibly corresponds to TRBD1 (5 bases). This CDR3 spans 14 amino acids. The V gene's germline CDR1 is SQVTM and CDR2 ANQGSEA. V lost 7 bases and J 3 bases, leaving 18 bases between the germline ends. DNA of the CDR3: TGCAGCGCTAGAATTGCCGACAGTTACACTGAAGCTTTCTTT. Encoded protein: CSARIADSYTEAFF.

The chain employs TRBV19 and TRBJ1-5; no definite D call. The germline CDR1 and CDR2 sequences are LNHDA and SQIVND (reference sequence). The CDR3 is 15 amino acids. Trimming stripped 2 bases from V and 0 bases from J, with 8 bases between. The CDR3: CASSILDDSNQPQHF. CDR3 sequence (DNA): TGTGCCAGTAGTATATTGGACGATAGCAATCAGCCCCAGCATTTT. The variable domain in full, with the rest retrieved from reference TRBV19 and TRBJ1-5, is DGGITQSPKYLFRKEGQNVTLSCEQNLNHDAMYWYRQDPGQGLRLIYYSQIVNDFQKGDIAEGYSVSREKKESFPLTVTSAQKNPTAFYLCASSILDDSNQPQHFGDGTRLSIL.

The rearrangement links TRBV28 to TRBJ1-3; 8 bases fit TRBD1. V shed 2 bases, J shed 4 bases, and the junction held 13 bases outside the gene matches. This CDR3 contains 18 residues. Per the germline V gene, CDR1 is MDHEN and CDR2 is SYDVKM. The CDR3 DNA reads TGTGCCAGCAGTTTAGGGGCAGGGGGCCAAGTCGGCGGAAACACCATATATTTT. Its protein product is CASSLGAGGQVGGNTIYF. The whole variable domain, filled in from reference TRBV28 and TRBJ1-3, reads DVKVTQSSRYLVKRTGEKVFLECVQDMDHENMFWYRQDPGLGLRLIYFSYDVKMKEKGDIPEGYSVSREKKERFSLILESASTNQTSMYLCASSLGAGGQVGGNTIYFGEGSWLTVV.

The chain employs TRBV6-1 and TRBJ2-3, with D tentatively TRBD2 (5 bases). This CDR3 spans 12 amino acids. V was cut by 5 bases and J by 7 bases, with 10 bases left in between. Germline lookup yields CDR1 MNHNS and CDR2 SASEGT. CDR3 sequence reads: CASSPLGNTQYF. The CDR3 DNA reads TGTGCCAGCAGTCCCCTCGGGAATACGCAGTATTTT.

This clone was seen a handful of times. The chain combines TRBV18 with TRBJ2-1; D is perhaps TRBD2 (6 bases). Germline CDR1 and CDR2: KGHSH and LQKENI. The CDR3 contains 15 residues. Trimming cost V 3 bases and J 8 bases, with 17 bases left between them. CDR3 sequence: CASSPPSAGRDEQFF. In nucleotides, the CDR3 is TGTGCCAGCTCACCGCCCTCCGCCGGGAGAGATGAGCAGTTCTTC.

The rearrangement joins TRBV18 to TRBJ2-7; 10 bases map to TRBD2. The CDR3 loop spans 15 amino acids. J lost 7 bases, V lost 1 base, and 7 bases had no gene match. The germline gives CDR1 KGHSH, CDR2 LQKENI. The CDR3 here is CASSPRQREGREQYF. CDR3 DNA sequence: TGTGCCAGCTCACCACGACAGCGGGAGGGAAGGGAGCAGTACTTC.

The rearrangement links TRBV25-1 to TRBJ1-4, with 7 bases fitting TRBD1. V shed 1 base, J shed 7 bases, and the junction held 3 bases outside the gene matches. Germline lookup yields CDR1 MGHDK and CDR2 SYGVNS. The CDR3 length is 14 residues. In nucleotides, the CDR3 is TGTGCCAGCAGTGAATCACAGGGGCGTGAAAAACTGTTTTTT. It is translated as CASSESQGREKLFF.

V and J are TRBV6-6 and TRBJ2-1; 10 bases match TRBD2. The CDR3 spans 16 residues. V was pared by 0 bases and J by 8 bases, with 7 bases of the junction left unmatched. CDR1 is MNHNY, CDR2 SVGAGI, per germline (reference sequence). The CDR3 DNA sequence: TGTGCCAGCAGTTACTCGAAGGCTAGCGGGAGCTATGAGCAGTTCTTC. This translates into CASSYSKASGSYEQFF.

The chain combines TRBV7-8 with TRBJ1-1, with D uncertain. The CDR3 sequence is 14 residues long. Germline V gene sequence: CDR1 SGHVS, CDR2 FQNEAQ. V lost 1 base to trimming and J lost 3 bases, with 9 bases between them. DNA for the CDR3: TGTGCCAGCAGCTTAGTTTGGAGGGACACTGAAGCTTTCTTT. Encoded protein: CASSLVWRDTEAFF.

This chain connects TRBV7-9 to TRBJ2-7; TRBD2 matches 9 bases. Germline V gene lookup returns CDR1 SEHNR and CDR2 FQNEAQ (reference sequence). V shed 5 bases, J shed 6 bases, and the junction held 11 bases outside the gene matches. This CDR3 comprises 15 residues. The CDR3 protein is CASSLPPGLAGEQYF. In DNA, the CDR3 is TGTGCCAGCAGCCTACCTCCGGGACTAGCCGGCGAGCAGTACTTC.

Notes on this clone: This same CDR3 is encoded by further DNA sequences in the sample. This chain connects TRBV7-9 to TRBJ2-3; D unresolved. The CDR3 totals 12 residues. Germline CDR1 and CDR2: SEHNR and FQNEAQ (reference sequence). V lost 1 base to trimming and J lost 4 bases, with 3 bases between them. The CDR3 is CASSLGADTQYF. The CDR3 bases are TGTGCCAGCAGCTTAGGGGCAGATACGCAGTATTTT.

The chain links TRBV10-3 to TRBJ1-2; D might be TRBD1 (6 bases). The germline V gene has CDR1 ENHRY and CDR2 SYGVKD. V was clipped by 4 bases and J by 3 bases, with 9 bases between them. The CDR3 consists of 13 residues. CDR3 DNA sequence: TGTGCCATCAGTGGGGGGGGCCACTATGGCTACACCTTC. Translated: CAISGGGHYGYTF.

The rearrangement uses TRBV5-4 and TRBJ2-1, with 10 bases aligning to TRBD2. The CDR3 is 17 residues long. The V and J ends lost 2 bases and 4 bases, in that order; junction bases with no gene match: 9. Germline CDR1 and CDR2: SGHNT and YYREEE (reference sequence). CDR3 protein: CASSFGGGTSAYNEQFF. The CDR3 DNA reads TGTGCCAGCAGCTTTGGGGGCGGGACTAGCGCGTACAATGAGCAGTTCTTC.

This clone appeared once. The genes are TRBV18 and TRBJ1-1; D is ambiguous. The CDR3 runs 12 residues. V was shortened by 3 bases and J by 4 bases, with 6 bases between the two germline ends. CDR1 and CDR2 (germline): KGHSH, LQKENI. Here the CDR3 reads CASSPFPTEAFF. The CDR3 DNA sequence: TGTGCCAGCTCACCGTTCCCCACTGAAGCTTTCTTT.

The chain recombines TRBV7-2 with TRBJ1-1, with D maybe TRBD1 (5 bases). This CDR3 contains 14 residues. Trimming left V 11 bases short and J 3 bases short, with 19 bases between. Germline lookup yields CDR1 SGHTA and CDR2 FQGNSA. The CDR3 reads CASQLGGWDTEAFF. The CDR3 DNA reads TGTGCCTCACAGCTTGGGGGGTGGGACACTGAAGCTTTCTTT.